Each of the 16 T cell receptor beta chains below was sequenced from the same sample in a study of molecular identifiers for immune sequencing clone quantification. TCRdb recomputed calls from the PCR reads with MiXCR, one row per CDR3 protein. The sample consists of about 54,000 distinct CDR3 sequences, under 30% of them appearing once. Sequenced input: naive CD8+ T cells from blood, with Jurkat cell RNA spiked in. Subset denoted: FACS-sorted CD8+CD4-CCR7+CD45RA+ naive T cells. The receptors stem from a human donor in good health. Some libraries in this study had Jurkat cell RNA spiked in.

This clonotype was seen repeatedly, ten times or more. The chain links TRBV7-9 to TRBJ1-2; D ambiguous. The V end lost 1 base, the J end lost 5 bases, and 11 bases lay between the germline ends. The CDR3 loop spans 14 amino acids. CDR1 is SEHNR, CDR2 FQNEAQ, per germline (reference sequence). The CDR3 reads CASSLVSRGYGYTF. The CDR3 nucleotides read TGTGCCAGCAGCTTAGTTAGTAGAGGGTATGGCTACACCTTC. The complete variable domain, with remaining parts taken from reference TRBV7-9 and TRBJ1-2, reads DTGVSQNPRHKITKRGQNVTFRCDPISEHNRLYWYRQTLGQGPEFLTYFQNEAQLEKSRLLSDRFSAERPKGSFSTLEIQRTEQGDSAMYLCASSLVSRGYGYTFGSGTRLTVV.

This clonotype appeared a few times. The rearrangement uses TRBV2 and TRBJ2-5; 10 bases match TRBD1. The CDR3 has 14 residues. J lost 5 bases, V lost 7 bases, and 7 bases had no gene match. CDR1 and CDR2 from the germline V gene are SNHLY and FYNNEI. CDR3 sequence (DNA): TGTGCCAGCAATCCGGGACAGGGGTTTGAGACCCAGTACTTC. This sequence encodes CASNPGQGFETQYF.

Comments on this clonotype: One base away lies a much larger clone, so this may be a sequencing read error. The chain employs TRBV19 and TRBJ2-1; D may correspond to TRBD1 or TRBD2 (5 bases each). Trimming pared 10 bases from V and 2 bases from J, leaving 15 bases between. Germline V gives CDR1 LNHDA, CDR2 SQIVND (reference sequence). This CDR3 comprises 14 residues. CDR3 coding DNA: TGTGCCACGGATGCAGGGAGCCCCTACAATGAGCAGTTCTTC. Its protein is CATDAGSPYNEQFF.

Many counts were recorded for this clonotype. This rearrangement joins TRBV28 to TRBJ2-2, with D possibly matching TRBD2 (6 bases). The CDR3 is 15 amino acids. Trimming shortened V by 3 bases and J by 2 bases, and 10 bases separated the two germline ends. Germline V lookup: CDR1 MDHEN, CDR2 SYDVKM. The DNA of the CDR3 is TGTGCCAGCAGTTTTGGGACTTCAAACACCGGGGAGCTGTTTTTT. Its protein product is CASSFGTSNTGELFF.

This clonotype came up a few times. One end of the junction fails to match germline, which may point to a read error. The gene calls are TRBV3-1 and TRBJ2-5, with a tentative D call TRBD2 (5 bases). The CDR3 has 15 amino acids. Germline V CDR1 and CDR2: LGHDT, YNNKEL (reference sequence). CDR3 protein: CASSPSDGNQETHYF. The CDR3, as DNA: TGTGCCAGCAGCCCGTCCGACGGGAACCAAGAGACCCACTACTTC.

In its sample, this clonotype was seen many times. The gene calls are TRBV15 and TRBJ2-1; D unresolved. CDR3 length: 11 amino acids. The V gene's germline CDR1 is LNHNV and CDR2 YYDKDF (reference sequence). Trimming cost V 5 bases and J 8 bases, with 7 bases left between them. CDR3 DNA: TGTGCCACCAGCTCCGTGCATGAGCAGTTCTTC. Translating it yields CATSSVHEQFF.

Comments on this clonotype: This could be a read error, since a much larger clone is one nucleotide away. CDR3: CTSTTGALDTQYF. For the CDR3, the DNA is TGTACCAGCACCACCGGGGCGTTGGATACGCAGTATTTT. The V call is TRBV9, the J call TRBJ2-3; D tentatively fits TRBD1 or TRBD2 (5 bases each). Germline assignment: CDR1 SGDLS and CDR2 YYNGEE. This CDR3 region has 13 residues.

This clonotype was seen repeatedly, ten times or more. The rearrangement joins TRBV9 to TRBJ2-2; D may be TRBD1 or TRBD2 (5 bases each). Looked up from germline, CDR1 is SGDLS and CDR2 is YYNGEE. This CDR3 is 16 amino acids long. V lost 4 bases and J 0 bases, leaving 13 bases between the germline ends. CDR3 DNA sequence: TGTGCCAGCAGCCGAGGTGGGGGAGCGAACACCGGGGAGCTGTTTTTT. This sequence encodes CASSRGGGANTGELFF.

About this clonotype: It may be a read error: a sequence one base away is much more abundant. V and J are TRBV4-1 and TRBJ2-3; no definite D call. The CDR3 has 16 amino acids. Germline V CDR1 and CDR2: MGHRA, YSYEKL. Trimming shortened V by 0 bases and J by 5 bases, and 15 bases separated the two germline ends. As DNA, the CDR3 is TGCGCCAGCAGCCAAGATGGAACCGCCCAAGGAGATACGCAGTATTTT. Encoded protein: CASSQDGTAQGDTQYF.

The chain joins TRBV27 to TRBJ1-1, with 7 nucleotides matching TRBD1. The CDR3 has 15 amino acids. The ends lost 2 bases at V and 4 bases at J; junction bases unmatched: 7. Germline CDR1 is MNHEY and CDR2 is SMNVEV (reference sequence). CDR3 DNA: TGTGCCAGCAGTTTACGCGCGACAGGGCCCACTGAAGCTTTCTTT. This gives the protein CASSLRATGPTEAFF.

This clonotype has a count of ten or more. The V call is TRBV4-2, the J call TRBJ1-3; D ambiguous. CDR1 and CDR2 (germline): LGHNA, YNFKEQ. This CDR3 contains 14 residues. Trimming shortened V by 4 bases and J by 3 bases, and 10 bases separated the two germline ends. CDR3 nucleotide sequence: TGTGCCAGCAGCCCCTCCCTCGATGGAAACACCATATATTTT. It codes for CASSPSLDGNTIYF.

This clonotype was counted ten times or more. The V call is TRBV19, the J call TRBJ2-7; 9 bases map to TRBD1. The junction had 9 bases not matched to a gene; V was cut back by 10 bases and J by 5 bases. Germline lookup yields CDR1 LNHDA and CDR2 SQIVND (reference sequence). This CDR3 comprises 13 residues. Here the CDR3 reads CATSGTGIHEQYF. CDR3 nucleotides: TGTGCCACCAGTGGGACAGGGATCCACGAGCAGTACTTC.

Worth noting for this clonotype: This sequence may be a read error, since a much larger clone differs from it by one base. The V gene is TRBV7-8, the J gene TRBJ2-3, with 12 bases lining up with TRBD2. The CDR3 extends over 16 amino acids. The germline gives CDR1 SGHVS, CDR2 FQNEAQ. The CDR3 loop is CDSSQGLAGSTDTQYF. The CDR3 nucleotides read TGTGACAGCAGCCAAGGACTAGCGGGGAGCACAGATACGCAGTATTTT.

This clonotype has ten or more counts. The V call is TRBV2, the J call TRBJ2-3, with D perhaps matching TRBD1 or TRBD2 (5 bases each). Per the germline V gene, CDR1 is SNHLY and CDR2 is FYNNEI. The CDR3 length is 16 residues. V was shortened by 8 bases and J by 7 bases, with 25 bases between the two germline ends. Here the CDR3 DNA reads TGTGCCAGCCCTATAAGTAGCGCCCCGGGGCTGAATACGCAGTATTTT. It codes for CASPISSAPGLNTQYF. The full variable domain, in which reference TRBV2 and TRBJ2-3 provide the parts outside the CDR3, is EPEVTQTPSHQVTQMGQEVILRCVPISNHLYFYWYRQILGQKVEFLVSFYNNEISEKSEIFDDQFSVERPDGSNFTLKIRSTKLEDSAMYFCASPISSAPGLNTQYFGPGTRLTVL.

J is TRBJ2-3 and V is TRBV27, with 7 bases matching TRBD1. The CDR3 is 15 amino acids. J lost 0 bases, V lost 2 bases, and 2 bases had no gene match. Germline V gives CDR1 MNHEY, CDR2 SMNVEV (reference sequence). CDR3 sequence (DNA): TGTGCCAGCAGTTTAAAGGGGGCTAGCACAGATACGCAGTATTTT. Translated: CASSLKGASTDTQYF.

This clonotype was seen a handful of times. CDR3 region: CASSFSSAGDFYEQYF. In DNA form, the CDR3 reads TGTGCCAGCAGCTTTTCTTCAGCGGGGGATTTTTACGAGCAGTACTTC. The gene calls are TRBV11-2 and TRBJ2-7, with TRBD2 identical over 8 bases. The CDR3 spans 16 residues. The trim removed 3 bases at V and 4 bases at J, leaving 11 bases unmatched. Germline CDR1 and CDR2: SGHAT and FQNNGV.